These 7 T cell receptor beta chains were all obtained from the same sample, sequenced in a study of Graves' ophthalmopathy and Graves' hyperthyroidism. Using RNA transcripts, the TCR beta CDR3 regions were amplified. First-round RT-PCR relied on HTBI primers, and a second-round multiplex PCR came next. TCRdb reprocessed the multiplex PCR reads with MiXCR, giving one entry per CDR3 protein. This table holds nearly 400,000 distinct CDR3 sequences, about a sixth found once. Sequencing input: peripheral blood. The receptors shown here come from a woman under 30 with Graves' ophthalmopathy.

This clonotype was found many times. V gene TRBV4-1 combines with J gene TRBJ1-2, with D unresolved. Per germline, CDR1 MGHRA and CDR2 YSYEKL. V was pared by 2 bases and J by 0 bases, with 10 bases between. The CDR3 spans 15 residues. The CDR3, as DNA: TGCGCCAGCAGCCAACGAACAGTTACTAACTATGGCTACACCTTC. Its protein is CASSQRTVTNYGYTF.

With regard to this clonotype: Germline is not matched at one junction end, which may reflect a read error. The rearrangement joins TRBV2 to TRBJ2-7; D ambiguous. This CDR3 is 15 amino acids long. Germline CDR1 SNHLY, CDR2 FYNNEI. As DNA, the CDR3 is TGTGCCAGCAGTGAAAGTATAGGGAATCGGTACGAGCGGTACTTC. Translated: CASSESIGNRYERYF.

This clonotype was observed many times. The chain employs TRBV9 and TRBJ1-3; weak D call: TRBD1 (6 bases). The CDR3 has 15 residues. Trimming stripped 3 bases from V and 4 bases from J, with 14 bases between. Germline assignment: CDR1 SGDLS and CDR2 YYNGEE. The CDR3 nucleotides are TGTGCCAGCAGCGAGGGGGGGGGTTCAGGAAACACCATATATTTT. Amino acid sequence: CASSEGGGSGNTIYF.

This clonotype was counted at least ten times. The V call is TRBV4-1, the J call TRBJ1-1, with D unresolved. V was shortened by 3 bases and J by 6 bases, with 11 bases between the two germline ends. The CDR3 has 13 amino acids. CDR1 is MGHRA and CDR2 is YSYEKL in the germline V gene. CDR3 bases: TGCGCCAGCAGCCATACCCCTACGGCTGAAGCTTTCTTT. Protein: CASSHTPTAEAFF.

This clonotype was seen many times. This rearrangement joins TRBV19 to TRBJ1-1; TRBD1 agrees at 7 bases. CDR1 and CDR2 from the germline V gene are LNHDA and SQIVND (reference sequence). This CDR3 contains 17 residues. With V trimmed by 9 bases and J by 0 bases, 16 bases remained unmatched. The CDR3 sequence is CASRTESRGRMNTEAFF. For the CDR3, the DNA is TGTGCCAGCAGAACCGAGAGTAGGGGGCGCATGAACACTGAAGCTTTCTTT.

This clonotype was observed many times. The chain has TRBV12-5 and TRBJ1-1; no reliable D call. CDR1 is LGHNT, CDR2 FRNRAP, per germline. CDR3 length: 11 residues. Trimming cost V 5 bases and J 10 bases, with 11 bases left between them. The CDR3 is CASGRLGRAFF. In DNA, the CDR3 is TGTGCTAGTGGTAGGCTTGGGAGAGCTTTCTTT.

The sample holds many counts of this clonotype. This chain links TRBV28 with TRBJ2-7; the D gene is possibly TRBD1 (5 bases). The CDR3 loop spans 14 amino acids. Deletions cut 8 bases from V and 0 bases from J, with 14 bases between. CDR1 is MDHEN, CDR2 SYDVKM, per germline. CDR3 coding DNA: TGTGCCAGCGACAGCCGCCCCAGCTCCTACGAGCAGTACTTC. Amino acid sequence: CASDSRPSSYEQYF.